Shown below are 23 T cell receptor beta chains from a single sample sequenced in a study of T-cell memory formation after mild COVID-19 (dated by TCRdb to the early 2020s). The library was generated by 5' RACE. This sample was sequenced with an Illumina NovaSeq 6000. Clones were called with MiXCR by TCRdb after fastp trimmed the public reads at Q25, and only in-frame beta chains were retained. CDR3 protein duplicates are merged, each entry listing the most common genes and DNA. This sample comprises some 100,000 distinct CDR3 sequences, around 10% of them detected only once. Together, the top ten hold roughly two fifths of the sample. The sequenced sample consisted of PBMCs or a T cell subset sorted from them (not recorded which). These TCRs come from a young man who had mild COVID-19 (a few samples of this study predate the infection). The sample titles of this study are shuffled in the database, so cell type and time point are left out; the donor was told from shared clones.

V and J are TRBV27 and TRBJ2-2; 7 bases fit TRBD2. With 6 bases clipped from V and 0 bases from J, the junction kept 7 bases outside the gene matches. The CDR3 runs to 16 residues. The germline V gene has CDR1 MNHEY and CDR2 SMNVEV (reference sequence). This chain's CDR3 is CASSLRAGANTGELFF. The DNA of the CDR3 is TGTGCCAGCAGCCTAAGGGCGGGGGCGAACACCGGGGAGCTGTTTTTT.

This clonotype occurred a few times. The chain carries TRBV10-2 and TRBJ2-1; 15 positions match TRBD2. V trimming: 5 bases; J trimming: 5 bases; junction bases outside the gene matches: 4. The CDR3 has 16 residues. Per the germline V gene, CDR1 is WSHSY and CDR2 is SAAADI. The CDR3 sequence: CASSLWTSGGDNEQFF. The CDR3 DNA is TGCGCCAGCAGTCTCTGGACTAGCGGGGGGGACAATGAGCAGTTCTTC.

This clonotype was seen more than once but under ten times. The chain links TRBV27 to TRBJ1-1; 7 bases are shared with TRBD1. CDR3 size: 16 residues. J was trimmed by 4 bases and V by 4 bases; bases with no gene match: 12. Per the germline V gene, CDR1 is MNHEY and CDR2 is SMNVEV (reference sequence). CDR3 loop: CASSSLGTWDSTEAFF. Written as DNA, the CDR3 is TGTGCCAGCAGTTCTTTGGGAACCTGGGACAGCACTGAAGCTTTCTTT.

This clonotype was found a few times. In DNA form, the CDR3 reads TGCGCCAGCAGCCATCCGACTAGCGGGGACTTCCAAGAGACCCAGTACTTC. This encodes CASSHPTSGDFQETQYF. V and J are TRBV4-1 and TRBJ2-5; 11 nucleotides match TRBD2. There are 17 residues in the CDR3. From germline, CDR1 is MGHRA and CDR2 YSYEKL. V was pared by 3 bases and J by 1 base, with 7 bases of the junction left unmatched.

This clonotype was recorded at least ten times. The genes are TRBV4-2 and TRBJ2-7, with D possibly being TRBD2 (7 bases). CDR3 length: 17 amino acids. CDR1 and CDR2 from the germline V gene are LGHNA and YNFKEQ. Trimming shortened V by 0 bases and J by 0 bases, and 15 bases separated the two germline ends. CDR3 region: CASSQDLRGRSSYEQYF. The CDR3 coding sequence is TGTGCCAGCAGCCAAGATTTGCGGGGGCGGAGCTCCTACGAGCAGTACTTC.

This clonotype was seen a few times. The rearrangement uses TRBV4-1 and TRBJ2-7; D is perhaps TRBD1 (5 bases). The CDR3 extends over 14 amino acids. V was pared by 1 base and J by 3 bases, with 10 bases between. Germline CDR1 and CDR2: MGHRA and YSYEKL. The CDR3 here is CASSQVAQGYEQYF. The CDR3 region has the DNA TGCGCCAGCAGCCAAGTCGCGCAGGGCTACGAGCAGTACTTC.

Here the CDR3 reads CASSQTGSNRETQYF. DNA for the CDR3: TGTGCCAGCAGCCAAACCGGATCAAACAGGGAGACCCAGTACTTC. This chain connects TRBV3-1 to TRBJ2-5; D is perhaps TRBD1 (5 bases). Trimming removed 2 bases from V and 5 bases from J, with 15 bases in between. This CDR3 has 15 residues. CDR1 LGHDT and CDR2 YNNKEL come from the germline V gene (reference sequence).

This clonotype was found a few times. The rearrangement links TRBV7-9 to TRBJ2-5; D is undetermined. This CDR3 contains 15 residues. The V end was cut by 1 base, the J end by 5 bases, with 14 bases between. The germline gives CDR1 SEHNR, CDR2 FQNEAQ (reference sequence). The CDR3 spells CASSLGTLNRETQYF. In DNA, the CDR3 is TGTGCCAGCAGCTTAGGGACGCTAAACCGGGAGACCCAGTACTTC.

This clonotype was counted between two and nine times. The chain employs TRBV4-2 and TRBJ2-5; tentative D call: TRBD1 (6 bases). Per the germline V gene, CDR1 is LGHNA and CDR2 is YNFKEQ. The CDR3 loop spans 15 amino acids. Trimming removed 1 base from V and 1 base from J, with 10 bases in between. DNA for the CDR3: TGTGCCAGCAGCCAAGGGCAGGGGACCCAAGAGACCCAGTACTTC. It encodes CASSQGQGTQETQYF.

This clonotype was observed a few times. The CDR3 region has the DNA TGCGCCAGCAGCCACGGCAGGGGGGCACGGAGTGAGCAGTTCTTC. Translated: CASSHGRGARSEQFF. The rearrangement joins TRBV4-3 to TRBJ2-1; maybe TRBD1 (7 bases). Trimming removed 3 bases at V and 9 bases at J, with 18 bases between. The CDR3 covers 15 residues. Per germline, CDR1 LGHNA and CDR2 YSLEER.

This chain uses TRBV14 with TRBJ2-1; no firm D call. The CDR3 totals 13 residues. Germline CDR1 SGHDN, CDR2 FVKESK. The V gene lost 4 bases and the J gene lost 6 bases, with 10 bases spanning the gap. The CDR3 DNA is TGTGCCAGCAGCCGTCGGATCTCCAATGAGCAGTTCTTC. Amino acid sequence: CASSRRISNEQFF.

This clonotype was seen repeatedly, ten times or more. The J gene is TRBJ2-4, the V gene TRBV3-1; D remains unclear. V dropped 1 base and J dropped 1 base, with 11 bases sitting between them. The CDR3 loop spans 16 amino acids. The germline V gene has CDR1 LGHDT and CDR2 YNNKEL (reference sequence). The CDR3: CASSQGSFLAKNIQYF. CDR3 nucleotide sequence: TGTGCCAGCAGCCAAGGATCGTTCCTGGCCAAAAACATTCAGTACTTC.

The chain carries TRBV20-1 and TRBJ1-5; 8 nucleotides match TRBD1. Trimming cost V 3 bases and J 4 bases; bases outside gene matches: 8. Per the germline V gene, CDR1 is DFQATT and CDR2 is SNEGSKA (reference sequence). The CDR3 extends over 15 amino acids. The CDR3 sequence: CSASHQDRANQPQHF. CDR3 nucleotide sequence: TGCAGTGCTAGTCATCAGGACAGGGCAAATCAGCCCCAGCATTTT.

This clonotype was seen more than once but under ten times. The chain uses TRBV20-1 and TRBJ2-1; 9 nucleotides match TRBD1. The germline V gene encodes CDR1 DFQATT and CDR2 SNEGSKA (reference sequence). V was clipped by 6 bases and J by 3 bases; unmatched bases: 9. The CDR3 runs 15 residues. Here the CDR3 reads CSATPRTGVYNEQFF. Written as DNA, the CDR3 is TGCAGTGCCACCCCCAGGACAGGGGTCTACAATGAGCAGTTCTTC.

There are many counts of this clonotype. The rearrangement uses TRBV5-1 and TRBJ2-7, with 9 bases fitting TRBD1. With V trimmed by 2 bases and J by 4 bases, 4 bases remained unmatched. The CDR3 has 14 amino acids. Per the germline V gene, CDR1 is SGHRS and CDR2 is YFSETQ. In DNA, the CDR3 is TGCGCCAGCAGCTTAGGGACAGGGCCATACGAGCAGTACTTC. This gives the protein CASSLGTGPYEQYF. The complete variable domain, with remaining parts taken from reference TRBV5-1 and TRBJ2-7, reads KAGVTQTPRYLIKTRGQQVTLSCSPISGHRSVSWYQQTPGQGLQFLFEYFSETQRNKGNFPGRFSGRQFSNSRSEMNVSTLELGDSALYLCASSLGTGPYEQYFGPGTRLTVT.

J is TRBJ2-7 and V is TRBV7-9, with a weak D call TRBD1 (7 bases). Germline values: CDR1 SEHNR, CDR2 FQNEAQ (reference sequence). This CDR3 has 15 amino acids. V lost 5 bases to trimming and J lost 2 bases, with 16 bases between them. In DNA form, the CDR3 reads TGTGCCAGCAGCCCACCGGGCAGGGGGGCCTACGAGCAGTACTTC. As protein: CASSPPGRGAYEQYF.

This clonotype was observed a handful of times. The chain combines TRBV11-2 with TRBJ1-3, with D possibly matching TRBD1 (5 bases). Trimming took off 5 bases at V and 4 bases at J, with 15 bases between the two ends. Per the germline V gene, CDR1 is SGHAT and CDR2 is FQNNGV. The CDR3 totals 15 residues. The CDR3 DNA reads TGTGCCAGCAGCCGCGTTGACAGATCGGGAAACACCATATATTTT. This gives the protein CASSRVDRSGNTIYF.

This clonotype came up a few times. The rearrangement links TRBV3-1 to TRBJ2-7; D remains unclear. Germline V gene lookup returns CDR1 LGHDT and CDR2 YNNKEL (reference sequence). CDR3 size: 13 residues. V lost 2 bases, J lost 6 bases, and 11 bases lay in between. The CDR3 DNA reads TGTGCCAGCAGCCAATCACCCCCTAGCGAGCAGTACTTC. Translation gives CASSQSPPSEQYF.

A few counts support this clonotype. The chain uses TRBV6-2 or TRBV6-3 and TRBJ2-7; 8 bases map to TRBD1. The CDR3 is made up of 12 amino acids. Germline V gives CDR1 MNHEY, CDR2 SVGEGT. The junction had 2 bases not matched to a gene; V was cut back by 5 bases and J by 5 bases. In DNA form, the CDR3 reads TGTGCCAGCAGTCGACAGGGGAACGAGCAGTACTTC. It translates to CASSRQGNEQYF.

The chain carries TRBV27 and TRBJ2-1; D remains unclear. Germline V CDR1 and CDR2: MNHEY, SMNVEV (reference sequence). V shed 3 bases and J shed 6 bases, with 6 bases lying between them. The CDR3 extends over 12 amino acids. CDR3 amino acids: CASSFSSNEQFF. The CDR3 DNA sequence: TGTGCCAGCAGTTTTAGCTCCAATGAGCAGTTCTTC.

In this sample, this clonotype turned up a few times. The gene calls are TRBV7-9 and TRBJ2-2; D is tentatively TRBD1 or TRBD2 (5 bases each). Germline CDR1 and CDR2: SEHNR and FQNEAQ (reference sequence). The CDR3 totals 15 residues. With 9 bases removed from V and 4 bases from J, the gap between germline ends came to 18 bases. The CDR3 sequence: CASGGRDRSTGELFF. As DNA, the CDR3 is TGTGCCAGTGGAGGCCGCGACAGAAGCACCGGGGAGCTGTTTTTT.

In its sample, this clonotype was seen a few times. The chain recombines TRBV27 with TRBJ2-2, with TRBD1 matching over 10 bases. With 5 bases clipped from V and 8 bases from J, the junction kept 11 bases outside the gene matches. The V gene's germline CDR1 is MNHEY and CDR2 SMNVEV (reference sequence). The CDR3 runs 16 residues. CDR3 sequence: CASSIAGTGVRGELFF. The CDR3, as DNA: TGTGCCAGCAGTATCGCCGGGACAGGGGTTCGGGGGGAGCTGTTTTTT.

Many counts were recorded for this clonotype. CDR3 nucleotide sequence: TGTGCCAGCAGCCAAGAGGGTCGGGGGTTCATCTCCTACGAGCAGTACTTC. Its translation is CASSQEGRGFISYEQYF. This chain connects TRBV3-1 to TRBJ2-7; the D gene is possibly TRBD2 (6 bases). This CDR3 is 17 amino acids long. V gave up 0 bases and J gave up 0 bases, with 15 bases separating them. Germline-derived CDR1 and CDR2 are LGHDT and YNNKEL (reference sequence).